The rows below give T cell receptor beta chains drawn from one sample of a study of blood T cell repertoires in COVID-19. The table came from immunoSEQ multiplex PCR; TCRdb's copy has only in-frame clones and leaves some out. The sample holds 55,000 to 70,000 clones, 88% seen once. The specimen sequenced was PBMCs or T cells enriched from blood (not recorded which). The origin of the receptors is a woman aged 35 to 49 who had recovered from COVID-19. Both conserved end residues are part of each CDR3.

J: TRBJ1-1; V: TRBV4-2; CDR3: CASSQEGSTEAFF
J: TRBJ2-7; V: TRBV3-1/TRBV3-2; CDR3: CASSQVQTVYEQYF
J: TRBJ1-1; V: TRBV6-5; CDR3: CASSSRDRGSTEAFF
J: TRBJ1-2; V: TRBV19; CDR3: CASSIVFSGNNYGYTF
J: TRBJ1-2; V: TRBV7-8; CDR3: CASSLSQINYGYTF
J: TRBJ2-6; V: TRBV4-1; CDR3: CASSHSRHLSSGANVLTF
J: TRBJ1-2; V: TRBV5-8; CDR3: CASSLGAGGGRSDYGYTF
J: TRBJ1-6; V: TRBV12-3/TRBV12-4; CDR3: CASRRDNSPLHF
J: TRBJ2-7; V: TRBV18; CDR3: CASSLQGGPSEQYF
J: TRBJ1-3; V: TRBV5-4; CDR3: CASSEDRSGNNIYF
J: TRBJ1-1; V: TRBV5-1; CDR3: CASSLEVTRLNTEAFF
J: TRBJ1-1; V: TRBV11-1; CDR3: CASSFGESAFF
J: TRBJ2-1; V: TRBV13; CDR3: CASSPRTGSSYNEQFF
J: TRBJ2-3; V: TRBV24-1; CDR3: CASSQQGFTDTQYF
J: TRBJ2-3; V: TRBV7-9; CDR3: CASSLATGSTDTQYF
J: TRBJ2-3; V: TRBV10-1; CDR3: CASSESRVDTQYF
J: TRBJ1-1; V: TRBV12-5; CDR3: CASGLPRQGLEAFF
J: TRBJ1-1; V: TRBV27; CDR3: CASRVTGLNTEAFF
J: TRBJ1-4; V: TRBV2; CDR3: CASTSRTVQNEKLFF
J: TRBJ2-7; V: TRBV7-8; CDR3: CASSFGTGRYEQYF
J: TRBJ2-2; V: TRBV11-2; CDR3: CASSLDLVANTGELFF
J: TRBJ1-2; V: TRBV19; CDR3: CASSWGLGANYGYTF
J: TRBJ2-3; V: TRBV3-1/TRBV3-2; CDR3: CASRSTGGDGDTQYF
J: TRBJ2-7; V: TRBV19; CDR3: CASQGWGVHHEQYF
J: TRBJ1-1; V: TRBV27; CDR3: CASSPRQNTEAFF
J: TRBJ1-2; V: TRBV5-8; CDR3: CASSLRDREVYGYTF
J: TRBJ2-2; V: TRBV19; CDR3: CASSIGRVGTGELFF
J: TRBJ1-2; V: TRBV4-2; CDR3: CASSQDFRQVNRYGYTF
J: TRBJ1-5; V: TRBV18; CDR3: CASSPGQSNQPQHF
J: TRBJ2-7; V: TRBV3-1/TRBV3-2; CDR3: CASSPSSTPHEQYF
J: TRBJ1-6; V: TRBV21-1; CDR3: CASTFFGQESSYNSPLHF
J: TRBJ1-1; V: TRBV5-1; CDR3: CASRGLNEAFF
J: TRBJ2-7; V: TRBV2; CDR3: CASSEDGTGGREQYF
J: TRBJ2-7; V: TRBV15; CDR3: CATSRDSGEVNEQYF
J: TRBJ2-2; V: TRBV21-1; CDR3: CASSMRTGSTGELFF
J: TRBJ1-1; V: TRBV11-2; CDR3: CASSLGGTENTEAFF
J: TRBJ2-5; V: TRBV6-5; CDR3: CASERELQGETQYF
J: TRBJ2-1; V: TRBV7-2; CDR3: CASSLNQGNEQFF
J: TRBJ1-2; V: TRBV6-5; CDR3: CASSPNRGNYGYTF
J: TRBJ2-5; V: TRBV15; CDR3: CATSTGGMETQYF
J: TRBJ2-7; V: TRBV27; CDR3: CASSSERGYSYEQYF
J: TRBJ1-2; V: TRBV27; CDR3: CASSFVSRGNYGYTF
J: TRBJ2-7; V: TRBV29-1; CDR3: CSVGSTGYEQYF